Following are 32 T cell receptor beta chains from one sample sequenced in a study of glioma-infiltrating T cells after dendritic cell vaccination. TCRdb's copy holds only in-frame clones and misses some; the assay was immunoSEQ multiplex PCR. The sample lists about 95,000 clones; over 65% were seen once. Here the sequenced sample was blood, taken before dendritic cell vaccination. The receptors were sampled from a human donor with glioblastoma.

This chain links TRBV10-2 with TRBJ2-5, with D possibly TRBD2 on 6 matching bases. CDR1 is WSHSY, CDR2 SAAADI, per germline. The V gene lost 5 bases and the J gene lost 2 bases, with 15 bases spanning the gap. The CDR3 loop spans 15 amino acids. The CDR3 DNA sequence: TGCGCCAGCAGTCCTAGCGCAAAAGGTCAAGAGACCCAGTACTTC. This gives the protein CASSPSAKGQETQYF.

This chain connects TRBV25-1 to TRBJ1-3, with 7 bases fitting TRBD1. This CDR3 spans 14 amino acids. Losses at the gene ends were 4 bases for V and 2 bases for J; bases not matched to a gene: 2. The germline V gene encodes CDR1 MGHDK and CDR2 SYGVNS. The CDR3 reads CASSVQGAGNTIYF. In nucleotides, the CDR3 is TGTGCCAGCAGTGTTCAGGGGGCTGGAAACACCATATATTTT.

Only one count was recorded for this clone. This rearrangement joins TRBV2 to TRBJ2-7; 7 positions agree with TRBD1. From germline, CDR1 is SNHLY and CDR2 FYNNEI. The trim removed 5 bases at V and 0 bases at J, leaving 4 bases unmatched. CDR3 length equals 14 residues. CDR3 coding DNA: TGTGCCAGCAGTAAGGGACAGCTCTCCTACGAGCAGTACTTC. Translation: CASSKGQLSYEQYF.

The chain recombines TRBV30 with TRBJ1-3; 7 nucleotides agree with TRBD1. V lost 5 bases and J lost 0; bases outside the gene matches: 22. This CDR3 has 20 amino acids. Germline loops: CDR1 GTSNPN, CDR2 SVGIG (reference sequence). The CDR3 bases are TGTGCCTGGTCCCCCCTTGGCGGGACAGTAAATTCCTCCTCTGGAAACACCATATATTTT. This encodes CAWSPLGGTVNSSSGNTIYF.

The chain joins TRBV5-1 to TRBJ1-1, with unresolved D. The CDR3 runs to 13 residues. CDR1 and CDR2 from the germline V gene are SGHRS and YFSETQ. V shed 0 bases and J shed 7 bases, with 10 bases lying between them. The CDR3 bases are TGCGCCAGCAGCTTGGCGGACTTAAATGAAGCTTTCTTT. Translation: CASSLADLNEAFF.

The CDR3 is CASSSDRRSYGYTF. For the CDR3, the DNA is TGTGCCAGCAGTTCCGACAGGAGATCCTATGGCTACACCTTC. This chain joins TRBV6-5 and TRBJ1-2, with D possibly matching TRBD1 (6 bases). CDR3 size: 14 residues. Trimming shortened V by 4 bases and J by 4 bases, and 13 bases separated the two germline ends. In germline, CDR1 is MNHEY, CDR2 SVGAGI.

This rearrangement joins TRBV5-4 to TRBJ2-5; D is perhaps TRBD1 (5 bases). CDR3 length: 15 amino acids. Germline assignment: CDR1 SGHNT and CDR2 YYREEE (reference sequence). Trimming cost V 4 bases and J 4 bases, with 17 bases left between them. This CDR3 is CASSPTSGIIETQYF. The CDR3 nucleotides read TGTGCCAGCAGCCCCACGTCAGGGATTATAGAGACCCAGTACTTC.

The V and J genes are TRBV2 and TRBJ1-5; no firm D call. The germline V and J ends were trimmed by 3 bases and 3 bases, with 9 bases remaining between them. This CDR3 has 14 residues. Germline V gene lookup returns CDR1 SNHLY and CDR2 FYNNEI. Written as DNA, the CDR3 is TGTGCCAGCAGTGACCTCAGATCCAATCAGCCCCAGCATTTT. As protein: CASSDLRSNQPQHF.

The V and J genes are TRBV13 and TRBJ2-7; no reliable D call. The V and J ends lost 6 bases and 5 bases respectively, with 17 bases between them. Germline-derived CDR1 and CDR2 are PRHDT and FYEKMQ (reference sequence). This CDR3 has 14 amino acids. DNA of the CDR3: TGTGCCAGCAGGCCGCCTTTATTGGGCCACGAGCAGTACTTC. Amino acid sequence: CASRPPLLGHEQYF.

This clone was detected a few times. The chain employs TRBV4-2 and TRBJ2-2, with TRBD2 matching 10 bases. This CDR3 region has 15 residues. Germline lookup yields CDR1 LGHNA and CDR2 YNFKEQ. The V gene end was trimmed by 0 bases and the J gene end by 6 bases; junction bases not matched to a gene: 1. The CDR3 nucleotides are TGTGCCAGCAGCCAAGAAGCGGGGGGGGCCGGGGAGCTGTTTTTT. Its translation is CASSQEAGGAGELFF.

The gene calls are TRBV29-1 and TRBJ2-7; possible D gene TRBD2, 5 bases. CDR1 and CDR2 from the germline V gene are SQVTM and ANQGSEA. The CDR3 has 12 residues. V lost 6 bases to trimming and J lost 7 bases, with 16 bases between them. The CDR3 nucleotides read TGCAGCGTCCGCGGAGGTGCTAGAGAGCAGTACTTC. As protein: CSVRGGAREQYF.

This clone was counted between two and nine times. The V gene is TRBV4-2, the J gene TRBJ1-1; TRBD1 matches 8 bases. Germline assignment: CDR1 LGHNA and CDR2 YNFKEQ. The CDR3 covers 14 residues. V lost 5 bases and J lost 4; bases outside the gene matches: 6. This chain's CDR3 is CASSFDRGGTEAFF. In nucleotides, the CDR3 is TGTGCCAGCAGCTTCGACAGGGGTGGCACTGAAGCTTTCTTT.

This sequence joins TRBV5-1 and TRBJ2-1; 9 nucleotides line up with TRBD1. The CDR3 loop spans 16 amino acids. CDR1 and CDR2 from the germline V gene are SGHRS and YFSETQ. With 0 bases clipped from V and 2 bases from J, the junction kept 3 bases outside the gene matches. CDR3 coding DNA: TGCGCCAGCAGCTTGGGAGGGACAGGGACCTACAATGAGCAGTTCTTC. Protein: CASSLGGTGTYNEQFF. The full variable domain, completed using reference TRBV5-1 and TRBJ2-1, is KAGVTQTPRYLIKTRGQQVTLSCSPISGHRSVSWYQQTPGQGLQFLFEYFSETQRNKGNFPGRFSGRQFSNSRSEMNVSTLELGDSALYLCASSLGGTGTYNEQFFGPGTRLTVL.

The CDR3 is CASSQEAGLPSTDTQYF. The DNA of the CDR3 is TGCGCCAGCAGCCAAGAAGCAGGACTACCCAGCACAGATACGCAGTATTTT. This rearrangement joins TRBV4-3 to TRBJ2-3; D perhaps matches TRBD2 (6 bases). The V and J ends lost 0 bases and 0 bases respectively, with 13 bases between them. The length of the CDR3 is 17 residues. Germline V gene lookup returns CDR1 LGHNA and CDR2 YSLEER.

The chain combines TRBV29-1 with TRBJ2-7; a possible D gene is TRBD2 (6 bases). This CDR3 spans 16 amino acids. Germline V CDR1 and CDR2: SQVTM, ANQGSEA. Trimming stripped 6 bases from V and 0 bases from J, with 21 bases between. The CDR3 is CSVLGVGGKSSYEQYF. The CDR3 DNA reads as TGCAGCGTCCTTGGGGTCGGGGGAAAGAGCTCCTACGAGCAGTACTTC.

The CDR3 bases are TGCGCCAGCAGCTTGGCTCCAGGGGGCGTTATTGAAGCTTTCTTT. Translation gives CASSLAPGGVIEAFF. The chain has TRBV5-1 and TRBJ1-1; 8 bases are shared with TRBD1. V lost 0 bases, J lost 7 bases, and 8 bases stayed unmatched. The germline gives CDR1 SGHRS, CDR2 YFSETQ. This CDR3 is built from 15 residues.

The V call is TRBV19, the J call TRBJ1-2, with a tentative D call TRBD1 (5 bases). The CDR3 extends over 17 amino acids. Per the germline V gene, CDR1 is LNHDA and CDR2 is SQIVND (reference sequence). Trimming cost V 9 bases and J 4 bases, with 27 bases left between them. The CDR3 DNA follows: TGTGCCAGCGGGGGGGTGTACCAGTGGGCGAGTGGCTATGGCTACACCTTC. It yields the protein CASGGVYQWASGYGYTF.

The chain couples TRBV19 to TRBJ2-2; 7 bases fit TRBD1. There are 13 residues in the CDR3. Unmatched junction bases numbered 5, after V lost 5 bases and J lost 8 bases. Germline CDR1 and CDR2: LNHDA and SQIVND (reference sequence). The CDR3 loop reads CASSVTGAGELFF. The CDR3 region has the DNA TGTGCCAGTAGTGTAACAGGGGCTGGGGAGCTGTTTTTT.

This sequence joins TRBV6-4 and TRBJ1-2; TRBD1 is a possible D gene (6 bases). This CDR3 is 15 amino acids long. Germline CDR1 MRHNA, CDR2 SNTAGT. V lost 5 bases, J lost 0 bases, and 13 bases lay in between. DNA for the CDR3: TGTGCCAGCAGTTCGACAGGAGCCGCTAACTATGGCTACACCTTC. Translation: CASSSTGAANYGYTF.

This chain connects TRBV7-3 to TRBJ2-7; 10 bases are shared with TRBD1. V was pared by 4 bases and J by 7 bases, with 7 bases of the junction left unmatched. This CDR3 comprises 14 residues. Looked up from germline, CDR1 is SGHTA and CDR2 is FQGTGA. CDR3 coding DNA: TGTGCCAGCAGCTCATCCGGGACAGGGGATGAGCAGTACTTC. It specifies CASSSSGTGDEQYF.

The genes are TRBV6-6 and TRBJ2-7; tentative D call: TRBD2 (6 bases). Looked up from germline, CDR1 is MNHNY and CDR2 is SVGAGI (reference sequence). This CDR3 region has 14 residues. V was clipped by 2 bases and J by 7 bases, with 15 bases between them. CDR3 loop: CASSYTQGGNEQYF. CDR3 sequence (DNA): TGTGCCAGCAGTTACACCCAGGGCGGGAATGAGCAGTACTTC.

Only one count was recorded for this clone. The V and J genes are TRBV19 and TRBJ2-1; a possible D gene is TRBD1 (6 bases). Trimming cost V 7 bases and J 4 bases, with 17 bases left between them. This CDR3 region has 15 residues. CDR1 is LNHDA and CDR2 is SQIVND in the germline V gene (reference sequence). The DNA for the CDR3 is TGTGCCAGTAACAATGGGGCAGGGGTTTACAATGAGCAGTTCTTC. Its protein is CASNNGAGVYNEQFF. The full variable domain, with the rest looked up from reference TRBV19 and TRBJ2-1, is DGGITQSPKYLFRKEGQNVTLSCEQNLNHDAMYWYRQDPGQGLRLIYYSQIVNDFQKGDIAEGYSVSREKKESFPLTVTSAQKNPTAFYLCASNNGAGVYNEQFFGPGTRLTVL.

V usage is TRBV15 and J usage is TRBJ1-2; 7 bases are a match to TRBD1. CDR3 length: 15 residues. V shed 1 base, J shed 4 bases, and the junction held 6 bases outside the gene matches. CDR1 is LNHNV, CDR2 YYDKDF, per germline (reference sequence). The CDR3 nucleotides read TGTGCCACCAGCAGAGTGGCAGGGGGGATCTATGGCTACACCTTC. The encoded protein is CATSRVAGGIYGYTF.

V is TRBV6-6 and J is TRBJ2-7, with D hard to call. Trimming stripped 0 bases from V and 3 bases from J, with 9 bases between. Germline assignment: CDR1 MNHNY and CDR2 SVGAGI (reference sequence). The CDR3 sequence is 14 residues long. The DNA for the CDR3 is TGTGCCAGCAGTTACTCGGATAGCATCTACGAGCAGTACTTC. This codes for CASSYSDSIYEQYF.

The genes are TRBV7-3 and TRBJ2-1; no clear D. Germline CDR1 SGHTA, CDR2 FQGTGA. V lost 2 bases and J 9 bases, leaving 14 bases between the germline ends. This CDR3 contains 14 residues. CDR3 DNA: TGTGCCAGCAGCTTAGCTGGAGAACCCGGTGAGCAGTTCTTC. Its protein product is CASSLAGEPGEQFF.

The chain has TRBV5-4 and TRBJ2-7, with 7 bases matching TRBD1. Trimming removed 1 base from V and 4 bases from J; junction bases left unmatched: 5. This CDR3 contains 14 residues. Germline-derived CDR1 and CDR2 are SGHNT and YYREEE (reference sequence). The CDR3 coding sequence is TGTGCCAGCAGCTTGTGGGACAGACGATACGAGCAGTACTTC. Translation gives CASSLWDRRYEQYF.

This clone was picked up one time. The V gene is TRBV10-1, the J gene TRBJ1-2, with D possibly being TRBD1 (6 bases). The germline CDR1 and CDR2 sequences are WNHNN and SYGVQD (reference sequence). The V end was cut by 11 bases, the J end by 1 base, with 17 bases between. The length of the CDR3 is 14 residues. Here the CDR3 reads CAYLGAQLNYGYTF. Here the CDR3 DNA reads TGCGCCTACTTGGGGGCGCAGCTTAACTATGGCTACACCTTC.

This sequence joins TRBV5-1 and TRBJ2-7; D is possibly TRBD2 (6 bases). The germline V and J ends were trimmed by 4 bases and 1 base, with 15 bases remaining between them. The CDR3 totals 15 residues. Germline V gene data show CDR1 as SGHRS and CDR2 as YFSETQ. The CDR3 here is CASSTPAGASYEQYF. The CDR3 DNA is TGCGCCAGCAGCACTCCAGCGGGCGCTTCCTACGAGCAGTACTTC.

This chain joins TRBV18 and TRBJ1-3; weak D call: TRBD1 (6 bases). Trimming stripped 0 bases from V and 4 bases from J, with 16 bases between. The CDR3 consists of 17 residues. Germline CDR1 is KGHSH and CDR2 is LQKENI. This chain's CDR3 is CASSPPEGQKSGNTIYF. In nucleotides, the CDR3 is TGTGCCAGCTCACCACCCGAAGGACAGAAGAGCGGAAACACCATATATTTT.

This chain connects TRBV30 to TRBJ1-6, with a tentative D call TRBD1 (5 bases). This CDR3 spans 11 amino acids. The germline CDR1 and CDR2 sequences are GTSNPN and SVGIG (reference sequence). The CDR3 DNA follows: TGTGCTTCGGGGGGTGATTCACCCCTCCACTTT. As protein: CASGGDSPLHF.

This sequence joins TRBV2 and TRBJ1-1; 7 bases agree with TRBD1. V shed 4 bases, J shed 1 base, and the junction held 3 bases outside the gene matches. This CDR3 region has 14 residues. Germline lookup yields CDR1 SNHLY and CDR2 FYNNEI. The CDR3 nucleotides are TGTGCCAGCAGTGTTGAGGGGGCGAACACTGAAGCTTTCTTT. Translating gives CASSVEGANTEAFF.

V and J are TRBV7-9 and TRBJ2-7; 8 bases are shared with TRBD1. The CDR3 has 14 amino acids. Germline V gene data show CDR1 as SEHNR and CDR2 as FQNEAQ (reference sequence). V lost 3 bases and J lost 6; bases outside the gene matches: 7. The chain's CDR3 is CASSFGQGRSEQYF. The CDR3 DNA sequence: TGTGCCAGCAGCTTCGGACAGGGTCGTAGCGAGCAGTACTTC.